This is a list of T cell receptor beta chains from one sample in a study of identical twins. TCRdb passed the 5' RACE reads through MiXCR, listing each CDR3 protein once. Of 240,000 or so distinct CDR3 sequences listed, 5.5% to 8% were seen once; the top ten hold 3.6%. These data were also reused for a study on yellow fever vaccine responses in identical twins.

The sequencing sample was made of memory (CD45RO+) T cells sorted from blood. These TCRs come from a young woman in good health. Each CDR3 is given with its conserved first and last residue. Fields, in order: clone size, J gene, D gene, V gene, CDR3 protein, CDR3 DNA. A D gene is named only where the DNA matches it firmly. Size is omitted from some rows. Given values are once, few, many or a class for expanded clones.

few,TRBJ2-3,.,TRBV10-3,CAISELGDTQYF,TGTGCCATCAGTGAGCTTGGGGATACGCAGTATTTT
.,TRBJ2-6,TRBD2,TRBV7-2,CASSLARAGVPLLSGANVLTF,TGTGCCAGCAGCTTAGCTCGCGCGGGAGTACCCCTACTCTCTGGGGCCAACGTCCTGACTTTC
many,TRBJ2-1,TRBD2,TRBV7-7,CASSPGTSGIFEQFF,TGTGCCAGCAGTCCCGGGACTAGCGGGATCTTTGAGCAGTTCTTC
many,TRBJ1-2,.,TRBV28,CASSPLSYGYTF,TGTGCCAGCAGTCCCCTTAGCTATGGCTACACCTTC
.,TRBJ2-3,TRBD2,TRBV4-1,CASSKGLAGGPSTDTQYF,TGCGCCAGCAGCAAGGGACTAGCGGGAGGGCCGAGCACAGATACGCAGTATTTT
.,TRBJ2-5,TRBD2,TRBV20-1,CSAIAGGTHGTQYF,TGCAGTGCAATAGCGGGGGGTACCCACGGGACCCAGTACTTC
.,TRBJ2-7,TRBD1,TRBV20-1,CSATPGQGGYEQYF,TGCAGTGCTACACCGGGACAGGGGGGCTACGAGCAGTACTTC
many,TRBJ2-3,TRBD2,TRBV5-1,CASSPLAGLDTQYF,TGCGCCAGCAGCCCGCTAGCGGGACTAGATACGCAGTATTTT
few,TRBJ2-5,.,TRBV7-9,CASSLRPDSEETQYF,TGTGCCAGCAGCTTGCGTCCGGACTCCGAAGAGACCCAGTACTTC
.,TRBJ2-6,TRBD1,TRBV2,CASAGQGAAGANVLTF,TGTGCCAGCGCAGGACAGGGGGCGGCTGGGGCCAACGTCCTGACTTTC
once,TRBJ2-5,TRBD2,TRBV27,CASSLSVGGPGETQYF,TGTGCCAGCAGTTTATCAGTGGGAGGGCCTGGAGAGACCCAGTACTTC
few,TRBJ2-1,.,TRBV5-6,CASSFRQEQFF,TGTGCCAGCAGCTTTAGACAAGAGCAGTTCTTC
many,TRBJ1-4,.,TRBV2,CASKTKRNEKLFF,TGTGCCAGCAAGACTAAACGTAATGAAAAACTGTTTTTT
few,TRBJ2-7,.,TRBV27,CASSYPYEQYF,TGTGCCAGCAGCTATCCCTACGAGCAGTACTTC
many,TRBJ2-1,.,TRBV7-2,CASSRDGVYNEQFF,TGTGCCAGCAGCAGAGACGGGGTTTACAATGAGCAGTTCTTC
many,TRBJ2-3,TRBD2,TRBV28,CASSLRGGPDTQYF,TGTGCCAGCAGCCTCCGGGGGGGCCCAGATACGCAGTATTTT
many,TRBJ2-2,.,TRBV7-6,CASSSSVTGELFF,TGTGCCAGCAGCTCATCAGTCACCGGGGAGCTGTTTTTT
few,TRBJ2-4,TRBD2,TRBV4-1,CASSPGLAEGYIQYF,TGCGCCAGCAGCCCGGGACTAGCGGAGGGGTACATTCAGTACTTC
many,TRBJ2-1,.,TRBV24-1,CATSDLYPSSYNEQFF,TGTGCCACCAGTGATTTATACCCCAGCTCCTACAATGAGCAGTTCTTC
.,TRBJ2-3,TRBD2,TRBV18,CASSPVSAGGPDTQYF,TGTGCCAGCTCACCAGTCTCTGCGGGAGGACCAGATACGCAGTATTTT
many,TRBJ2-1,TRBD1,TRBV5-1,CASSLYGTGDQEQFF,TGCGCCAGCAGCTTGTATGGGACAGGTGATCAGGAGCAGTTCTTC
many,TRBJ1-2,.,TRBV12-3/TRBV12-4,CATARVVAGPQTNYGYTF,TGTGCCACCGCAAGAGTTGTGGCAGGTCCCCAAACTAACTATGGCTACACCTTC
many,TRBJ2-3,.,TRBV10-1,CASSASGDTQYF,TGCGCCAGCAGTGCCTCCGGGGATACGCAGTATTTT
many,TRBJ2-1,.,TRBV7-8,CASSLVQGEQFF,TGTGCCAGCAGCTTAGTTCAGGGTGAGCAGTTCTTC
few,TRBJ2-7,.,TRBV6-1,CASRPSLDGEQYF,TGTGCCAGCAGACCAAGCCTTGACGGCGAGCAGTACTTC
.,TRBJ1-1,.,TRBV28,CASSRQPMNTEAFF,TGTGCCAGCAGTAGACAGCCCATGAACACTGAAGCTTTCTTT